This TCR beta chain was documented in a study of blood T cells in healthy people across ages. Then a second PCR, running roughly 7 to 11 cycles, was carried out with a sample-barcoded 5' primer and a J-beta primer mix. TCRdb redid the calling of the 5' RACE reads with MiXCR, one entry per CDR3 protein. The sample consists of about 1.5 million distinct CDR3 sequences, 35% to 45% of them appearing once. The CDR3 spans 14 residues. The V gene's germline CDR1 is KGHDR and CDR2 SFDVKD. Trimming shortened V by 2 bases and J by 4 bases, and 9 bases separated the two germline ends. The material sequenced was blood. The J gene is TRBJ2-3, the V gene TRBV24-1, with a weak D call TRBD2 (6 bases). The source is a woman younger than 30 in good health. The CDR3 coding sequence is TGTGCCACCAGTGATTCGGGGACTCCAGATACGCAGTATTTT. This sequence encodes CATSDSGTPDTQYF.